Presented here are 32 T cell receptor beta chains from one specimen sequenced in a study of beta chain features in type 1 diabetes. Antigens for these TCRs are unknown. Study-wide results and limits: When Type 1 diabetes patients were examined, their TCRB CDR3s proved moderately but significantly shorter in all four CD4+ subsets.

Sequenced material consisted of expressed TCRB transcripts (all of the isolated RNA was reverse transcribed). Here immunoSEQ multiplex PCR was the method, and the copy in TCRdb shows in-frame clones only, minus some. The sample holds roughly 350,000 clones; 8.5% to 10% are singletons and the top ten take roughly 0.54%. Sequenced: central memory CD4+ T cells from blood. These receptors originate from a man aged 30 to 39 with type 1 diabetes.

This clone has a handful of counts. V and J are TRBV5-1 and TRBJ2-1; 9 bases match TRBD1. J gave up 3 bases and V 3 bases, and 4 bases lay outside the gene matches. Germline CDR1 and CDR2: SGHRS and YFSETQ. The CDR3 contains 15 residues. CDR3 in DNA: TGCGCCAGCAGCTCCGGGGACAGGGTCTACAATGAGCAGTTCTTC. It yields the protein CASSSGDRVYNEQFF. Full variable domain (remainder filled in from reference TRBV5-1 and TRBJ2-1): KAGVTQTPRYLIKTRGQQVTLSCSPISGHRSVSWYQQTPGQGLQFLFEYFSETQRNKGNFPGRFSGRQFSNSRSEMNVSTLELGDSALYLCASSSGDRVYNEQFFGPGTRLTVL.

This clone was found many times. This rearrangement joins TRBV19 to TRBJ1-5; TRBD1 matches at 9 bases. J lost 2 bases, V lost 5 bases, and 7 bases had no gene match. From germline, CDR1 is LNHDA and CDR2 SQIVND (reference sequence). The CDR3 extends over 16 amino acids. CDR3 in amino acids: CASSHRGRGGNQPQHF. CDR3 nucleotides: TGTGCCAGTAGTCACAGGGGGCGCGGGGGCAATCAGCCCCAGCATTTT.

This chain joins TRBV30 and TRBJ2-1; D unclear. This CDR3 region has 13 residues. The germline gives CDR1 GTSNPN, CDR2 SVGIG (reference sequence). V was clipped by 1 base and J by 10 bases, with 14 bases between them. CDR3 DNA: TGTGCCTGGAGTGACACATTAGAGGACGAGCAGTTCTTC. Protein product: CAWSDTLEDEQFF.

In the case of this clone: This may be a read error, as it is one base from a much larger clone. The chain joins TRBV7-2 to TRBJ2-1; D is unresolved. This CDR3 contains 11 residues. V shed 2 bases and J shed 7 bases, with 3 bases lying between them. CDR1 is SGHTA and CDR2 is FQGNSA in the germline V gene. This chain's CDR3 is CASSLLNEQFF. For the CDR3, the DNA is TGTGCCAGCAGCTTATTGAATGAGCAGTTCTTC.

The chain links TRBV2 to TRBJ1-1; TRBD1 is a possible D gene (5 bases). This CDR3 comprises 13 residues. The germline V gene encodes CDR1 SNHLY and CDR2 FYNNEI. V lost 8 bases and J 1 base, leaving 11 bases between the germline ends. The CDR3 reads CASQDQGNTEAFF. For the CDR3, the DNA is TGTGCCAGCCAGGATCAGGGGAACACTGAAGCTTTCTTT.

A few counts support this clone. The CDR3 reads CASSGVSSGMEAKNIQYF. The CDR3 coding sequence is TGTGCCAGCAGTGGGGTAAGCAGCGGGATGGAGGCCAAAAACATTCAGTACTTC. The V and J genes are TRBV6-1 and TRBJ2-4; 7 nucleotides match TRBD2. The length of the CDR3 is 18 residues. Trimming at V came to 4 bases and at J to 1 base, leaving 13 bases not matched to a gene. From germline, CDR1 is MNHNS and CDR2 SASEGT.

The chain uses TRBV5-4 and TRBJ2-3; D is uncertain. V was trimmed by 3 bases and J by 9 bases, leaving 11 bases between them. CDR1 and CDR2 from the germline V gene are SGHNT and YYREEE (reference sequence). This CDR3 has 12 residues. DNA for the CDR3: TGTGCCAGCAGCTCTTCGGGCCCCACGCAGTATTTT. Protein: CASSSSGPTQYF.

The chain employs TRBV7-2 and TRBJ1-1; D ambiguous. In germline, CDR1 is SGHTA, CDR2 FQGNSA. The germline V and J ends were trimmed by 1 base and 4 bases, with 10 bases remaining between them. The CDR3 runs to 14 residues. The CDR3 coding sequence is TGTGCCAGCAGCTTAGATGAGGGAATCACTGAAGCTTTCTTT. Amino acid sequence: CASSLDEGITEAFF. Based on the CDR3 plus reference TRBV7-2 and TRBJ1-1, the full variable domain is GAGVSQSPSNKVTEKGKDVELRCDPISGHTALYWYRQSLGQGLEFLIYFQGNSAPDKSGLPSDRFSAERTGGSVSTLTIQRTQQEDSAVYLCASSLDEGITEAFFGQGTRLTVV.

The rearrangement joins TRBV18 to TRBJ1-5, with 10 bases matching TRBD1. CDR3 length: 14 amino acids. Germline V CDR1 and CDR2: KGHSH, LQKENI. V trimming: 6 bases; J trimming: 11 bases; junction bases outside the gene matches: 10. The DNA for the CDR3 is TGTGCCAGCTCTGCCGGGACAGGGGCAGTATCCCAGCATTTT. Protein product: CASSAGTGAVSQHF.

This clone has ten or more counts. This sequence joins TRBV29-1 and TRBJ2-7; unclear D gene. Germline V gene data show CDR1 as SQVTM and CDR2 as ANQGSEA. V shed 4 bases and J shed 2 bases, with 15 bases lying between them. The CDR3 loop spans 14 amino acids. In nucleotides, the CDR3 is TGCAGCGTTGCTCGCGGTTCTAGGCCCTACGAGCAGTACTTC. Translating it yields CSVARGSRPYEQYF.

This clone was observed many times. The chain links TRBV14 to TRBJ1-1, with D unresolved. Trimming took off 7 bases at V and 7 bases at J, with 10 bases between the two ends. Germline lookup yields CDR1 SGHDN and CDR2 FVKESK. The CDR3 consists of 11 residues. The CDR3 protein is CASTRQLEAFF. The DNA of the CDR3 is TGTGCCAGCACCCGGCAGCTTGAAGCTTTCTTT.

The chain uses TRBV7-6 and TRBJ1-1; D gene unclear. CDR1 is SGHVS, CDR2 FNYEAQ, per germline. Trimming removed 5 bases at V and 0 bases at J, with 10 bases between. This CDR3 region has 14 residues. CDR3 coding DNA: TGTGCCAGCAGCAAAGGTAGAGTGAACACTGAAGCTTTCTTT. Amino acids: CASSKGRVNTEAFF.

CDR3 sequence reads: CASTPSTGGSYEQYF. Written as DNA, the CDR3 is TGTGCCAGTACCCCCTCGACAGGGGGCAGCTACGAGCAGTACTTC. The J gene is TRBJ2-7, the V gene TRBV19, with 10 nucleotides matching TRBD1. Trimming cost V 7 bases and J 3 bases; bases outside gene matches: 9. The germline gives CDR1 LNHDA, CDR2 SQIVND (reference sequence). This CDR3 region has 15 residues.

This clone was picked up a small number of times. The rearrangement joins TRBV5-5 to TRBJ2-2, with TRBD1 matching over 9 bases. Germline assignment: CDR1 SGHKS and CDR2 YYEKEE (reference sequence). Trimming removed 5 bases from V and 4 bases from J; junction bases left unmatched: 3. CDR3 length: 14 residues. In DNA form, the CDR3 reads TGTGCCAGCAGATCGGGACAGGGCACCGGGGAGCTGTTTTTT. It translates to CASRSGQGTGELFF.

This clone was seen only a few times. This chain connects TRBV7-6 to TRBJ2-3, with 7 positions matching TRBD1. The CDR3 contains 17 residues. V was clipped by 5 bases and J by 1 base; unmatched bases: 12. From germline, CDR1 is SGHVS and CDR2 FNYEAQ. The CDR3: CASSLRDRVDGTDTQYF. The CDR3 bases are TGTGCCAGCAGCCTCCGCGACAGGGTCGATGGCACAGATACGCAGTATTTT.

The chain couples TRBV30 to TRBJ2-5; no definite D call. Germline values: CDR1 GTSNPN, CDR2 SVGIG (reference sequence). The CDR3 consists of 14 residues. V lost 3 bases and J lost 3, with 14 bases in between. The CDR3 coding sequence is TGTGCCTGGAGAAGTAATCACCAAGAAGAGACCCAGTACTTC. Protein product: CAWRSNHQEETQYF.

There are a few counts of this clone. The chain recombines TRBV6-1 with TRBJ2-1; 8 nucleotides match TRBD1. The germline CDR1 and CDR2 sequences are MNHNS and SASEGT. V lost 1 base to trimming and J lost 1 base; unmatched junction nucleotides: 0. The CDR3 loop spans 15 amino acids. The DNA of the CDR3 is TGTGCCAGCAGTGAAGGGACAGGGTCCTACAATGAGCAGTTCTTC. It specifies CASSEGTGSYNEQFF.

This clone was recorded at least ten times. Here the CDR3 DNA reads TGTGCCAGCAGTATCAACCCAGACTTATCCTACGAGCAGTACTTC. This translates into CASSINPDLSYEQYF. V gene TRBV27 combines with J gene TRBJ2-7; no clear D. V lost 5 bases and J lost 1, with 15 bases in between. Germline values: CDR1 MNHEY, CDR2 SMNVEV (reference sequence). This CDR3 region has 15 residues.

To note about this clone: Other DNA sequences within the sample encode an identical CDR3. V is TRBV2 and J is TRBJ1-5; no clear D gene. Trimming cost V 2 bases and J 1 base, with 6 bases left between them. The germline V gene encodes CDR1 SNHLY and CDR2 FYNNEI. The CDR3 has 14 residues. CDR3: CASSEQSSNQPQHF. The DNA of the CDR3 is TGTGCCAGCAGTGAACAGTCAAGCAATCAGCCCCAGCATTTT.

This chain uses TRBV2 with TRBJ2-5, with D unresolved. Germline V lookup: CDR1 SNHLY, CDR2 FYNNEI. This CDR3 contains 13 residues. Trimming removed 8 bases at V and 2 bases at J, with 12 bases between. CDR3 protein: CASGRQPQETQYF. The CDR3 DNA follows: TGTGCCAGCGGTAGACAACCGCAAGAGACCCAGTACTTC. The variable domain in full, with the rest retrieved from reference TRBV2 and TRBJ2-5, is EPEVTQTPSHQVTQMGQEVILRCVPISNHLYFYWYRQILGQKVEFLVSFYNNEISEKSEIFDDQFSVERPDGSNFTLKIRSTKLEDSAMYFCASGRQPQETQYFGPGTRLLVL.

This chain joins TRBV4-2 and TRBJ2-3; 11 nucleotides match TRBD2. The CDR3 runs 16 residues. J lost 4 bases, V lost 1 base, and 4 bases had no gene match. Germline CDR1 LGHNA, CDR2 YNFKEQ. The CDR3 protein is CASSQGLAGMADTQYF. The DNA for the CDR3 is TGTGCCAGCAGCCAAGGACTAGCGGGAATGGCAGATACGCAGTATTTT.

A few counts support this clone. The chain carries TRBV6-5 and TRBJ2-5; the D gene is possibly TRBD1 (5 bases). The V end was cut by 10 bases, the J end by 11 bases, with 23 bases between. The CDR3 has 13 residues. Germline lookup yields CDR1 MNHEY and CDR2 SVGAGI. The CDR3 DNA sequence: TGTGCCATCAGGATAAGTAATCAGGGATCGCAGTACTTC. Protein product: CAIRISNQGSQYF.

This clone was counted only a few times. The genes are TRBV27 and TRBJ1-4, with no clear D. The germline gives CDR1 MNHEY, CDR2 SMNVEV (reference sequence). The V end lost 2 bases, the J end lost 2 bases, and 12 bases lay between the germline ends. The CDR3 is 16 residues long. For the CDR3, the DNA is TGTGCCAGCAGTTTAAGGTCGGCCAGGACTAATGAAAAACTGTTTTTT. Translating it yields CASSLRSARTNEKLFF.

The chain has TRBV6-5 and TRBJ2-1; TRBD2 might be the D (5 bases). The CDR3 has 11 amino acids. The V gene lost 8 bases and the J gene lost 6 bases, with 8 bases spanning the gap. Per the germline V gene, CDR1 is MNHEY and CDR2 is SVGAGI. CDR3 loop: CASDRGNEQFF. DNA of the CDR3: TGTGCCAGCGACCGGGGCAATGAGCAGTTCTTC.

The table lists this clone with a few counts. This chain connects TRBV18 to TRBJ1-1; maybe TRBD1 (5 bases). CDR1 KGHSH and CDR2 LQKENI come from the germline V gene. This CDR3 spans 15 amino acids. Trimming took 2 bases from V and 1 from J, leaving 11 bases between them. The CDR3 region is CASSPTARGNTEAFF. The CDR3 DNA reads as TGTGCCAGCTCACCAACTGCGAGGGGGAACACTGAAGCTTTCTTT.

This clone was seen a few times. The V and J genes are TRBV11-2 and TRBJ2-7; no clear D gene. Trimming left V 5 bases short and J 2 bases short, with 22 bases between. This CDR3 has 17 residues. Germline assignment: CDR1 SGHAT and CDR2 FQNNGV. CDR3 loop: CASSTGLQWGTTYEQYF. The CDR3, as DNA: TGTGCCAGCAGCACCGGGTTACAGTGGGGAACGACCTACGAGCAGTACTTC. Complete variable domain (other parts from reference TRBV11-2 and TRBJ2-7): EAGVAQSPRYKIIEKRQSVAFWCNPISGHATLYWYQQILGQGPKLLIQFQNNGVVDDSQLPKDRFSAERLKGVDSTLKIQPAKLEDSAVYLCASSTGLQWGTTYEQYFGPGTRLTVT.

The chain has TRBV9 and TRBJ1-3; a weak D match, TRBD1 (5 bases). Per germline, CDR1 SGDLS and CDR2 YYNGEE. Trimming took off 2 bases at V and 3 bases at J, with 15 bases between the two ends. This CDR3 comprises 16 residues. CDR3 DNA sequence: TGTGCCAGCAGCGTGGGACCGACGGTAAATGGAAACACCATATATTTT. Amino acid sequence: CASSVGPTVNGNTIYF.

The chain combines TRBV7-8 with TRBJ2-7, with D hard to call. The germline V gene has CDR1 SGHVS and CDR2 FQNEAQ. V dropped 5 bases and J dropped 2 bases, with 16 bases sitting between them. This CDR3 contains 15 residues. CDR3 residues: CASSRSGVGTYEQYF. CDR3 bases: TGTGCCAGCAGCCGCTCCGGAGTGGGAACCTACGAGCAGTACTTC.

This clone was counted only a few times. This chain connects TRBV2 to TRBJ1-6; 7 bases match TRBD1. The J segment lost 9 bases and the V segment lost 4 bases, leaving 6 bases of the junction unmatched. This CDR3 is 14 amino acids long. In germline, CDR1 is SNHLY, CDR2 FYNNEI. Written as DNA, the CDR3 is TGTGCCAGCAGTGGGGGGACAGTGGGTTCACCCCTCCACTTT. The encoded protein is CASSGGTVGSPLHF.

The V call is TRBV13, the J call TRBJ2-7; a possible D gene is TRBD2 (5 bases). The V and J ends lost 3 bases and 4 bases respectively, with 16 bases between them. This CDR3 is 15 amino acids long. Germline lookup yields CDR1 PRHDT and CDR2 FYEKMQ (reference sequence). The CDR3 sequence: CASSFRTRGTYEQYF. As DNA, the CDR3 is TGTGCCAGCAGCTTCAGAACTAGAGGAACTTACGAGCAGTACTTC.

This clone was counted a few times. This rearrangement joins TRBV2 to TRBJ2-7; 7 bases map to TRBD1. This CDR3 region has 13 residues. The germline CDR1 and CDR2 sequences are SNHLY and FYNNEI. Trimming at V came to 5 bases and at J to 6 bases, leaving 7 bases not matched to a gene. The CDR3 bases are TGTGCCAGCAGTTTTGACAGGGTTAGCGAGCAGTACTTC. This encodes CASSFDRVSEQYF.

This clone was counted at least ten times. The gene calls are TRBV11-1 and TRBJ2-1, with 9 bases aligning to TRBD1. CDR3 length equals 14 residues. V lost 5 bases, J lost 9 bases, and 8 bases stayed unmatched. Germline loops: CDR1 SGHAT, CDR2 FQDESV (reference sequence). DNA for the CDR3: TGTGCCAGCAGCAGGGGACAGGGAGAGCTTGAGCAGTTCTTC. Amino acid sequence: CASSRGQGELEQFF.